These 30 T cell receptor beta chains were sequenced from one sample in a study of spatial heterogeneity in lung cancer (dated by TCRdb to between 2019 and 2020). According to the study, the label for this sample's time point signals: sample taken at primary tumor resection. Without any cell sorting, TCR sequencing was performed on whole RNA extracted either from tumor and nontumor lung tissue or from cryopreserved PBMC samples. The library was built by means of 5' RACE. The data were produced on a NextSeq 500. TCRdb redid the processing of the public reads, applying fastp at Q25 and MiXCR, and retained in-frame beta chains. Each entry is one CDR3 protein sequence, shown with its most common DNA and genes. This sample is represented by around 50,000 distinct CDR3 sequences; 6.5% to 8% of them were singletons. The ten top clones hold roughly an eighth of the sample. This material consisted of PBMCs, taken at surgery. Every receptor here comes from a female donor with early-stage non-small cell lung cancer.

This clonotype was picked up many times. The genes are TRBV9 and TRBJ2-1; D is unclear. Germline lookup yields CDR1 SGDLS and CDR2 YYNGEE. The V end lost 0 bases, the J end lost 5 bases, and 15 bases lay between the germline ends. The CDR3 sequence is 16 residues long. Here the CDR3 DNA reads TGTGCCAGCAGCGTAGCTCGATTGGACGGTGACAATGAGCAGTTCTTC. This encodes CASSVARLDGDNEQFF.

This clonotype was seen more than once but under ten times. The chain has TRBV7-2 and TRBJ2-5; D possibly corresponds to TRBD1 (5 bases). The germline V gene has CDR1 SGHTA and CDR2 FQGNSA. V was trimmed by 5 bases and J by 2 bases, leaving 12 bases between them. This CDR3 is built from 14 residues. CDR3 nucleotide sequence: TGTGCCAGCAGCATCCGACAGACACAAGAGACCCAGTACTTC. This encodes CASSIRQTQETQYF.

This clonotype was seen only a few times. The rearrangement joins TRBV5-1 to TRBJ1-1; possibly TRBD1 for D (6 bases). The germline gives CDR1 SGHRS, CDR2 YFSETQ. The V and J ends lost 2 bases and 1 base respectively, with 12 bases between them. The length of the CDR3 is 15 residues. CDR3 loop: CASSFQGTWNTEAFF. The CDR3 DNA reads TGCGCCAGCAGCTTCCAGGGGACGTGGAACACTGAAGCTTTCTTT.

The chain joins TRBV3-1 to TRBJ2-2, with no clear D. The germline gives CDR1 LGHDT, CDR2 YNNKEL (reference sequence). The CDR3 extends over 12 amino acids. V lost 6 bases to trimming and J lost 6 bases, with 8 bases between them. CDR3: CASRKGSGELFF. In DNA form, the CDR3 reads TGTGCCAGCAGAAAGGGATCCGGGGAGCTGTTTTTT.

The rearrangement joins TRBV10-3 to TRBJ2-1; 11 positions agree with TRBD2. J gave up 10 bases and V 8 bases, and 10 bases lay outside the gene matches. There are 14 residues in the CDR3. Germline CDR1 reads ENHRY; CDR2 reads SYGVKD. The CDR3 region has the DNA TGTGCCATCCAAAATAGCGGGGGGGCCGAGGAGCAGTTCTTC. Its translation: CAIQNSGGAEEQFF.

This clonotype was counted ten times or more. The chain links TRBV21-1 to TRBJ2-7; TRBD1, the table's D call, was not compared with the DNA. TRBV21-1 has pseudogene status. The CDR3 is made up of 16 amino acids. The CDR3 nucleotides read TGTGCCAGCAGCAAAGGGTCGCGGGGGCGGTCCTACGAGCAGTACTTC. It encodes CASSKGSRGRSYEQYF.

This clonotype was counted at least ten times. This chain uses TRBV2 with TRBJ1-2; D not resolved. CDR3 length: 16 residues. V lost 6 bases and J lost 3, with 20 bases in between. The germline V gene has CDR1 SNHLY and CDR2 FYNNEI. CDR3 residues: CASREIQLGRYYGYTF. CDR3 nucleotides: TGTGCCAGCAGAGAAATTCAACTGGGAAGATACTATGGCTACACCTTC.

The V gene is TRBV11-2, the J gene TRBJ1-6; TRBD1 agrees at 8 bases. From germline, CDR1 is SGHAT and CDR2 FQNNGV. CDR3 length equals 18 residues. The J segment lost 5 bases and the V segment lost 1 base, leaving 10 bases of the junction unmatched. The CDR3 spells CASSLVGLQGANNSPLHF. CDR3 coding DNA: TGTGCCAGCAGCTTAGTGGGTCTTCAGGGGGCGAATAATTCACCCCTCCACTTT.

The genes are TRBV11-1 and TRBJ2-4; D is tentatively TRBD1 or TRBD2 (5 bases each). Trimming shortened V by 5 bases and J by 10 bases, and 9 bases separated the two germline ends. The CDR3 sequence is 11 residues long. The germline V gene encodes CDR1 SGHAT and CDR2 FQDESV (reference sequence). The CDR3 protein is CASSPGPIQYF. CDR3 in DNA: TGTGCCAGCAGCCCGGGGCCTATTCAGTACTTC.

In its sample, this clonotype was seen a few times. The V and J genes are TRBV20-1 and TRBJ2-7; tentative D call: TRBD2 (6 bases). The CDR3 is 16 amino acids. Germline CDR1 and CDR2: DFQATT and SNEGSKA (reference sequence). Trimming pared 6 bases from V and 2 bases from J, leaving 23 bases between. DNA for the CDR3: TGCAGTGCCAACCCTTTGGAGGGGCAGTCTGCCTACGAGCAGTACTTC. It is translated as CSANPLEGQSAYEQYF.

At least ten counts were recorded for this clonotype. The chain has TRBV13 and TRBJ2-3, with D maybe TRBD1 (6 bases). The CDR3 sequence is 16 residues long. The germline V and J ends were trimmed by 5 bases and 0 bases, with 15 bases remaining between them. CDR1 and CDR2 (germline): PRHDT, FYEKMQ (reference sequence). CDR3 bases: TGTGCCAGCAGCCAGTCCCACACAGGGAGCACAGATACGCAGTATTTT. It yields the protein CASSQSHTGSTDTQYF.

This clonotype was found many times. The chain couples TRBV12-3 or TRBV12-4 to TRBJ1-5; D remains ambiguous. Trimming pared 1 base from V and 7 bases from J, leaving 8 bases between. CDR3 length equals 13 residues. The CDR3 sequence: CASSLGREQPQHF. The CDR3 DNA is TGTGCCAGCAGTTTAGGGAGGGAGCAGCCCCAGCATTTT.

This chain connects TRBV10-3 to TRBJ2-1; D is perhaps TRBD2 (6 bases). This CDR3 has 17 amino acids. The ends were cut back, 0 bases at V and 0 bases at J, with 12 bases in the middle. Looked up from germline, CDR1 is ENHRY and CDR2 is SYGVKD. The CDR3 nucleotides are TGTGCCATCAGTGAGTCAACGGCGGGGAGCTCCTACAATGAGCAGTTCTTC. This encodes CAISESTAGSSYNEQFF.

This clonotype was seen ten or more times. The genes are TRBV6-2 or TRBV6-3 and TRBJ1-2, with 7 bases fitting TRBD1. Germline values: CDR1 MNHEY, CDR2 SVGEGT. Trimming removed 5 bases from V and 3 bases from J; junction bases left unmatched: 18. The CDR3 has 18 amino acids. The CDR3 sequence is CASSRSPLQGIMHYGYTF. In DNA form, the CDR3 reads TGTGCCAGCAGTCGATCACCGCTACAGGGGATCATGCACTATGGCTACACCTTC.

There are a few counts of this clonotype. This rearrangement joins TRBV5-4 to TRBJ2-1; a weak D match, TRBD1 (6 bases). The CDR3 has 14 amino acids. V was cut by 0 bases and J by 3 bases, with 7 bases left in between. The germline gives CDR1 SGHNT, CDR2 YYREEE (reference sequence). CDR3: CASSLGRGYNEQFF. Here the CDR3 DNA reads TGTGCCAGCAGCTTGGGCAGGGGCTACAATGAGCAGTTCTTC.

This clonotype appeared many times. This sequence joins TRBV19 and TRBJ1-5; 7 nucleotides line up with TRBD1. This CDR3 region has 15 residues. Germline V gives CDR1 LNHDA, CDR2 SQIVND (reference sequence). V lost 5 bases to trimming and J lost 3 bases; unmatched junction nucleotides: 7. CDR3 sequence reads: CASSPTGDFNQPQHF. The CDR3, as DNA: TGTGCCAGTAGTCCTACAGGGGACTTCAATCAGCCCCAGCATTTT.

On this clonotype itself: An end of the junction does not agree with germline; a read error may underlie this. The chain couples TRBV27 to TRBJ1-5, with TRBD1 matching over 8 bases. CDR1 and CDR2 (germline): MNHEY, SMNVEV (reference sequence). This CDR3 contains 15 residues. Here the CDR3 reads CASRLSGGANQPQHF. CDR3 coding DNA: TGTGCCAGCAGATTATCAGGGGGCGCGAATCAGCCCCAGCATTTT.

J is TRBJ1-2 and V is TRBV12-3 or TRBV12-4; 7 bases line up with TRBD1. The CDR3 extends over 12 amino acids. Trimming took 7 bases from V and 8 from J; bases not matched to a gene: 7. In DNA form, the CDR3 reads TGTGCCAGCAAGCAGGGGGTTCGCGGCTACACCTTC. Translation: CASKQGVRGYTF.

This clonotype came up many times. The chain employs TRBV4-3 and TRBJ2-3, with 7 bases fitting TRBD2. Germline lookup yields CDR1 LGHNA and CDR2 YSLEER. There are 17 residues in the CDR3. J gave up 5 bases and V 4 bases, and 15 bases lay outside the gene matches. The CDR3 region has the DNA TGCGCCAGCAGCCTTTCTTGGGGGGGGTCACGGGGAGATACGCAGTATTTT. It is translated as CASSLSWGGSRGDTQYF.

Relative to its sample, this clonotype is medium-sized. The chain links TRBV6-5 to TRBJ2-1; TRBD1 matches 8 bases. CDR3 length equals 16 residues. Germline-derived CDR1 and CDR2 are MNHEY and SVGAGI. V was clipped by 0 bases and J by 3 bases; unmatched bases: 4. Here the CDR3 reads CASSYSVTGGYNEQFF. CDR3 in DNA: TGTGCCAGCAGTTACTCAGTAACAGGGGGCTACAATGAGCAGTTCTTC.

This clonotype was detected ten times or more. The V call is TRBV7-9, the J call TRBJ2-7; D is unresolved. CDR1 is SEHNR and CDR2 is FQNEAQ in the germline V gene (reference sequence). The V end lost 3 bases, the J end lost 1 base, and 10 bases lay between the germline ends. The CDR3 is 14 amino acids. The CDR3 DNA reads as TGTGCCAGCAGCTTTGGGCAGAGTTCCTACGAGCAGTACTTC. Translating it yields CASSFGQSSYEQYF.

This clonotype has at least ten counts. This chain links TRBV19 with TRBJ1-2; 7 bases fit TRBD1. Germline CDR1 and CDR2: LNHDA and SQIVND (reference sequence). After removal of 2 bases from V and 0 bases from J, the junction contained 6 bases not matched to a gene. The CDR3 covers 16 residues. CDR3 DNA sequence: TGTGCCAGTAGTATAAGGGGGCTGCCTACTAACTATGGCTACACCTTC. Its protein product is CASSIRGLPTNYGYTF.

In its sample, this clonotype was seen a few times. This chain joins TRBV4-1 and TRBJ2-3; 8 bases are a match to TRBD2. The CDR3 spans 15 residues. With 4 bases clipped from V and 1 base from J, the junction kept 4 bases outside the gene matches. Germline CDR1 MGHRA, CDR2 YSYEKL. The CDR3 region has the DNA TGCGCCAGCAGCCGCGGGGGGACTGGCACAGATACGCAGTATTTT. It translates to CASSRGGTGTDTQYF.

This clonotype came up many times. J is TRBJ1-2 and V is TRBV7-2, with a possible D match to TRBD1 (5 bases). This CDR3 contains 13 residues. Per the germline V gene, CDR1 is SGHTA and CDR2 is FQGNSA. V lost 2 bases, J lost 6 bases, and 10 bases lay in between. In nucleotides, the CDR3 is TGTGCCAGCAGCTTAAATTGGGACCATGGCTACACCTTC. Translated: CASSLNWDHGYTF.

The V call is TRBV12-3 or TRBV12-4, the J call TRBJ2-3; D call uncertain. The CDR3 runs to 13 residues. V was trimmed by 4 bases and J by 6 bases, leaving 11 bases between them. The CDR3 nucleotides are TGTGCCAGCAGTTATAGGGTTCGGGATACGCAGTATTTT. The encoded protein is CASSYRVRDTQYF.

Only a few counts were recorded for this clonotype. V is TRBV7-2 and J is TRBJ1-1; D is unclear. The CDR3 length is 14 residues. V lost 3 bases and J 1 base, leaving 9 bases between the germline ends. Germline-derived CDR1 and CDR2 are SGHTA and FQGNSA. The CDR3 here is CASSFGPTNTEAFF. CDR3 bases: TGTGCCAGCAGCTTTGGACCGACGAACACTGAAGCTTTCTTT.

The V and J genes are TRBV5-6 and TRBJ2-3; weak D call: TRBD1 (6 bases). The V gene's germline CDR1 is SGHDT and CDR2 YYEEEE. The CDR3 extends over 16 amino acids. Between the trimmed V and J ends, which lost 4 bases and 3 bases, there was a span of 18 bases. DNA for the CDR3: TGTGCCAGCAGCCACCTGGACAGAAGTTCAACAGATACGCAGTATTTT. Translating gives CASSHLDRSSTDTQYF. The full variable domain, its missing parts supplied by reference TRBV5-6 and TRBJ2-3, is DAGVTQSPTHLIKTRGQQVTLRCSPKSGHDTVSWYQQALGQGPQFIFQYYEEEERQRGNFPDRFSGHQFPNYSSELNVNALLLGDSALYLCASSHLDRSSTDTQYFGPGTRLTVL.

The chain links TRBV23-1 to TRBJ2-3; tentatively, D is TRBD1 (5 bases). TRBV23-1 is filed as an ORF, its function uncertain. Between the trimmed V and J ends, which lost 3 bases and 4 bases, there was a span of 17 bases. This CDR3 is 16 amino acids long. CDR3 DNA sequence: TGCGCCAGCAGTCACCTCGAAAGGGGCCTCTCAGATACGCAGTATTTT. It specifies CASSHLERGLSDTQYF.

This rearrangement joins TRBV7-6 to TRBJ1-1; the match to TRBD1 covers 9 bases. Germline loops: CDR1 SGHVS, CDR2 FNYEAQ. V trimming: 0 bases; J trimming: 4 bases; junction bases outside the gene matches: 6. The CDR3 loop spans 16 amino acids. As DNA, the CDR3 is TGTGCCAGCAGCTTAGCGCGGACAGGGGTTAGCACTGAAGCTTTCTTT. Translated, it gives CASSLARTGVSTEAFF.

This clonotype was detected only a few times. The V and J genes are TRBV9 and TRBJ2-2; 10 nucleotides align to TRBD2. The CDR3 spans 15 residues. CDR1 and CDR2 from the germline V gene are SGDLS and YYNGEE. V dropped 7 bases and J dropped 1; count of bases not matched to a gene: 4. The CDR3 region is CASGTSVLNTGELFF. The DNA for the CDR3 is TGTGCCAGCGGGACTAGCGTTTTGAACACCGGGGAGCTGTTTTTT.